What follows are 10 T cell receptor beta chains derived from one specimen sequenced in a study of T cells in Graves' hyperthyroidism and ophthalmopathy. RNA transcripts served as the template for amplifying TCR beta CDR3 regions. Researchers ran a first-round RT-PCR on the TCR CDR3 using the HTBI primer set. MiXCR, applied by TCRdb to the multiplex PCR reads, yields one record per CDR3 protein. Of roughly 570,000 distinct CDR3 sequences in the sample, approximately 44% were seen once. Sequencing input: peripheral blood or thyroid tissue (not recorded which). The receptors originated from an adult woman with Graves' disease, either hyperthyroidism or ophthalmopathy (not recorded which).

This clonotype was observed a handful of times. This chain joins TRBV2 and TRBJ1-1; 7 bases are shared with TRBD1. The length of the CDR3 is 14 residues. Trimming took 6 bases from V and 4 from J; bases not matched to a gene: 8. In germline, CDR1 is SNHLY, CDR2 FYNNEI. The CDR3 region has the DNA TGTGCCAGCAGGAAGACAGGGTCGGTCACTGAAGCTTTCTTT. This translates into CASRKTGSVTEAFF.

The rearrangement joins TRBV15 to TRBJ1-2; tentatively, D is TRBD1 (5 bases). The germline gives CDR1 LNHNV, CDR2 YYDKDF (reference sequence). Trimming left V 3 bases short and J 0 bases short, with 5 bases between. This CDR3 region has 13 residues. The CDR3 region is CATSRGANYGYTF. The CDR3 nucleotides are TGTGCCACCAGCAGGGGGGCTAACTATGGCTACACCTTC.

This clonotype was observed at least ten times. Relative to the germline gene, one junction end is altered; a read error may explain this. The genes are TRBV5-1 and TRBJ1-2, with a weak D call TRBD1 (5 bases). The CDR3 spans 14 residues. Looked up from germline, CDR1 is SGHRS and CDR2 is YFSETQ. CDR3 sequence: CASSLGTGNYGYTF. The CDR3 bases are TGTGCCAGCAGTTTAGGGACGGGTAACTATGGCTACACCTTC.

Here the CDR3 reads CASSGIANYGYTF. The CDR3 nucleotides are TGTGCCAGCTCAGGGATCGCTAACTATGGCTACACCTTC. The genes are TRBV9 and TRBJ1-2; possible D gene TRBD1, 5 bases. V was clipped by 7 bases and J by 0 bases, with 10 bases between them. The CDR3 totals 13 residues. Looked up from germline, CDR1 is SGDLS and CDR2 is YYNGEE.

CDR3 residues: CASGPAGGLHEQYF. The CDR3 coding sequence is TGCGCCAGCGGGCCCGCGGGAGGGCTCCACGAGCAGTACTTC. This chain connects TRBV5-1 to TRBJ2-7, with 9 bases that match TRBD2. The CDR3 spans 14 residues. Per germline, CDR1 SGHRS and CDR2 YFSETQ. V dropped 7 bases and J dropped 5; count of bases not matched to a gene: 10.

The rearrangement links TRBV15 to TRBJ2-7; D is uncertain. Trimming cost V 1 base and J 7 bases, with 11 bases left between them. Looked up from germline, CDR1 is LNHNV and CDR2 is YYDKDF (reference sequence). The CDR3 extends over 13 amino acids. The DNA of the CDR3 is TGTGCCACCAGCAGAGGACCTACTCGGGAGCAGTACTTC. Its translation is CATSRGPTREQYF. The variable domain in full, with the rest retrieved from reference TRBV15 and TRBJ2-7, is DAMVIQNPRYQVTQFGKPVTLSCSQTLNHNVMYWYQQKSSQAPKLLFHYYDKDFNNEADTPDNFQSRRPNTSFCFLDIRSPGLGDTAMYLCATSRGPTREQYFGPGTRLTVT.

The chain links TRBV5-5 to TRBJ2-6; 9 positions agree with TRBD1. The ends lost 2 bases at V and 4 bases at J; junction bases unmatched: 4. This CDR3 is 16 amino acids long. Looked up from germline, CDR1 is SGHKS and CDR2 is YYEKEE (reference sequence). CDR3 nucleotide sequence: TGTGCCAGCAGCTTCACAGGGGGCACCGGGGCCAACGTCCTGACTTTC. Encoded protein: CASSFTGGTGANVLTF.

With respect to this clonotype: This may come from a read error, since a much larger clone is one base off. This chain uses TRBV30 with TRBJ1-1; no clear D. The CDR3 runs 12 residues. CDR1 and CDR2 (germline): GTSNPN, SVGIG (reference sequence). The CDR3 DNA reads as TGTGCCTGGAGTGAAGGTGACACTGAAGCTTCCTTT. Amino acids: CAWSEGDTEASF.

In its sample, this clonotype was seen many times. The chain carries TRBV29-1 and TRBJ1-2, with a tentative D call TRBD1 (6 bases). The germline CDR1 and CDR2 sequences are SQVTM and ANQGSEA. The V end lost 2 bases, the J end lost 4 bases, and 11 bases lay between the germline ends. This CDR3 is built from 13 residues. CDR3 sequence reads: CSVESQGTYGYTF. Written as DNA, the CDR3 is TGCAGCGTTGAAAGTCAGGGGACCTATGGCTACACCTTC. The whole variable domain, remainder taken from reference TRBV29-1 and TRBJ1-2, is SAVISQKPSRDICQRGTSLTIQCQVDSQVTMMFWYRQQPGQSLTLIATANQGSEATYESGFVIDKFPISRPNLTFSTLTVSNMSPEDSSIYLCSVESQGTYGYTFGSGTRLTVV.

The chain combines TRBV20-1 with TRBJ2-5; the D gene is possibly TRBD1 (6 bases). Looked up from germline, CDR1 is DFQATT and CDR2 is SNEGSKA (reference sequence). This CDR3 has 11 residues. The V gene lost 7 bases and the J gene lost 3 bases, with 9 bases spanning the gap. DNA of the CDR3: TGCAGTGGCAGGGGTGAAGAGACCCAGTACTTC. Its translation is CSGRGEETQYF.